The T cell receptor (beta chain) described here comes from a study of CXCR3 chemokines and chemotherapy response in bladder cancer (dated 2022 in TCRdb). About the full investigation: Whether chemotherapy response in human bladder cancer was predicted by intratumoral CXCR3 chemokine system activity was examined in the study.

The library was built by means of PCR. The data were produced on an Illumina HiSeq 2500. TCRdb trimmed the raw reads at Q25, called clones with MiXCR and kept productive beta chains. Each record represents a unique CDR3 protein, reported with the most common genes and DNA among its rows. This sample lists about 2,000 distinct CDR3 sequences; about 15% were detected once. Around 35% of the sample belongs to the ten largest clones. A remark on this clonotype: No cognate antigen has been identified for it. This likely came from a read error, as a far larger clone is one base away.

Specimen collection occurred from a patient whose treatment included neoadjuvant chemotherapy. This clonotype was sampled from a human donor with bladder cancer that responded to neoadjuvant chemotherapy.

Here the CDR3 is given as CASSYTDEQFF. The nucleotide sequence is given as TGTGCCAGCAGTTACACGGACGAGCAGTTCTTC. The V gene is TRBV6-5 and the J gene is TRBJ2-1; the D gene cannot be resolved reliably. The junction shows trimming of 2 bases on V and 10 bases on J, plus 6 bases between the germline ends. CDR1 and CDR2, looked up from the germline V gene, are MNHEY and SVGAGI. The CDR3 sequence holds 11 residues, the cysteine and phenylalanine included. Of the read, only the CDR3 DNA is kept; its 33 bases are in frame from base 1.